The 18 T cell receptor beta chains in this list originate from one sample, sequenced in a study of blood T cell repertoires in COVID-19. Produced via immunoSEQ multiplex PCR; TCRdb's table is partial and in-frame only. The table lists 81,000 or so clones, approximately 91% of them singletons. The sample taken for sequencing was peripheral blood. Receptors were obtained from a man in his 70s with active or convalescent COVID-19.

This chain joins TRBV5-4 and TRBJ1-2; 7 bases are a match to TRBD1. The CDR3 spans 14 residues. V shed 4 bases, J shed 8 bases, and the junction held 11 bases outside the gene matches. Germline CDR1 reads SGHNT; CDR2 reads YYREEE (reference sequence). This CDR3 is CASSPWDSIGGYTF. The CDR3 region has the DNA TGTGCCAGCAGCCCCTGGGACAGCATCGGAGGCTACACCTTC.

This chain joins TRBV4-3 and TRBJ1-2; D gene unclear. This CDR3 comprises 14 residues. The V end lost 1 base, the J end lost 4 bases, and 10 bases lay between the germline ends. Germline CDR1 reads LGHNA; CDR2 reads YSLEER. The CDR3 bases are TGCGCCAGCAGCCAAGGGAAAGGGAGCTATGGCTACACCTTC. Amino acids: CASSQGKGSYGYTF.

DNA for the CDR3: TGTGCCAGCACGCAGTATAATTCACCCCTCCACTTT. Translation gives CASTQYNSPLHF. The chain combines TRBV28 with TRBJ1-6; D unclear. V was cut by 7 bases and J by 4 bases, with 5 bases left in between. CDR1 and CDR2 (germline): MDHEN, SYDVKM. This CDR3 spans 12 amino acids. The complete variable domain, with remaining parts taken from reference TRBV28 and TRBJ1-6, reads DVKVTQSSRYLVKRTGEKVFLECVQDMDHENMFWYRQDPGLGLRLIYFSYDVKMKEKGDIPEGYSVSREKKERFSLILESASTNQTSMYLCASTQYNSPLHFGNGTRLTVT.

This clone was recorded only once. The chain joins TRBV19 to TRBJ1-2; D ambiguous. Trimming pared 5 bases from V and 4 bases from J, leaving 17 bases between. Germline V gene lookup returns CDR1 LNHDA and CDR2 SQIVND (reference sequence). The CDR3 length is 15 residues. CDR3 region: CASSHGGSPGYGYTF. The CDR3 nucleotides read TGTGCCAGTAGTCACGGAGGGAGCCCGGGCTATGGCTACACCTTC. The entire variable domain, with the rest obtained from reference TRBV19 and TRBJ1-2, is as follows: DGGITQSPKYLFRKEGQNVTLSCEQNLNHDAMYWYRQDPGQGLRLIYYSQIVNDFQKGDIAEGYSVSREKKESFPLTVTSAQKNPTAFYLCASSHGGSPGYGYTFGSGTRLTVV.

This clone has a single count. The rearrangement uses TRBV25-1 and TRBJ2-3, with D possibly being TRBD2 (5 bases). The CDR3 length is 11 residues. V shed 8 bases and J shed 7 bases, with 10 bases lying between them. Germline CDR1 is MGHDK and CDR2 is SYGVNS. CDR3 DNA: TGTGCCAGCGCCCGAGGGTATACGCAGTATTTT. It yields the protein CASARGYTQYF.

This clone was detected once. CDR3 sequence reads: CASSADRGPNTIYF. CDR3 in DNA: TGTGCCAGCAGCGCGGACAGGGGGCCAAACACCATATATTTT. The V gene is TRBV9, the J gene TRBJ1-3; the match to TRBD1 covers 11 bases. CDR3 size: 14 residues. The ends lost 3 bases at V and 6 bases at J; junction bases unmatched: 2. Germline V CDR1 and CDR2: SGDLS, YYNGEE.

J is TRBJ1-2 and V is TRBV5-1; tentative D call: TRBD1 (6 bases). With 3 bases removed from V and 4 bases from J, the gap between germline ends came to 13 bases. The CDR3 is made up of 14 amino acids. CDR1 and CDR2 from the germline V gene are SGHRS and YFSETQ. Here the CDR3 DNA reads TGCGCCAGCAGCTCCGGGGGGCCGCCCTATGGCTACACCTTC. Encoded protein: CASSSGGPPYGYTF.

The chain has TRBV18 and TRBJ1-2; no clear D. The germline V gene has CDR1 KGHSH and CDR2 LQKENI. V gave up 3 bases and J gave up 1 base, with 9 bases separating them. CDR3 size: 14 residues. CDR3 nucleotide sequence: TGTGCCAGCTCACCCGGGTCGGATAACTATGGCTACACCTTC. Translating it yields CASSPGSDNYGYTF.

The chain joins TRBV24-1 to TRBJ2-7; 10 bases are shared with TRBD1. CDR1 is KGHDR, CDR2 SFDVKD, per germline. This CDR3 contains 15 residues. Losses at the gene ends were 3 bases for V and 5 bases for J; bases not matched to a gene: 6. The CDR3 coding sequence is TGTGCCACCAGTGATCCGGGACAGGGGAGTCACGAGCAGTACTTC. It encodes CATSDPGQGSHEQYF.

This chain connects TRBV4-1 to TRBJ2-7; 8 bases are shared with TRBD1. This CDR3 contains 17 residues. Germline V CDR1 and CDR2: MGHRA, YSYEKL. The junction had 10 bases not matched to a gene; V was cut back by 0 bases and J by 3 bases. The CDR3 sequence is CASSQERTGPHNYEQYF. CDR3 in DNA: TGCGCCAGCAGCCAAGAAAGGACAGGGCCCCATAACTACGAGCAGTACTTC.

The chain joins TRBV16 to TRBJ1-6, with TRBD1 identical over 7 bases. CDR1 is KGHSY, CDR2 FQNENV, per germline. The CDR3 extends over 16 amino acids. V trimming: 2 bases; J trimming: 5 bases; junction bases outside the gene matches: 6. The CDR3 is CASSQPDRADNSPLHF. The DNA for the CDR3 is TGTGCCAGCAGCCAACCCGACAGGGCTGATAATTCACCCCTCCACTTT.

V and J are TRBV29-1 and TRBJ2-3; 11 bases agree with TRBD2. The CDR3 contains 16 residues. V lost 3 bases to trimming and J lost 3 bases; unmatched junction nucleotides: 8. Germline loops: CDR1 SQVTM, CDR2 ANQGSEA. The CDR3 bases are TGCAGCGTTGAGGGCTCGGCTAGCGGGGGGACAGATACGCAGTATTTT. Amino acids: CSVEGSASGGTDTQYF.

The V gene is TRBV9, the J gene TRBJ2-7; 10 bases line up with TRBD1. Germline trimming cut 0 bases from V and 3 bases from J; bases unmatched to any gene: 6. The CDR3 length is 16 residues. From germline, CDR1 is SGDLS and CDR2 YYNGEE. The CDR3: CASSVVGTGAIYEQYF. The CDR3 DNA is TGTGCCAGCAGCGTAGTCGGGACAGGGGCTATCTACGAGCAGTACTTC.

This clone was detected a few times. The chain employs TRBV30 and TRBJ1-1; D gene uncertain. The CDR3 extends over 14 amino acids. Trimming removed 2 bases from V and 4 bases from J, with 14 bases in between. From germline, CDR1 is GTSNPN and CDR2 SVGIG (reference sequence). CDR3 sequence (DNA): TGTGCCTGGAGTCGAGGGCAATACGGCACTGAAGCTTTCTTT. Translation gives CAWSRGQYGTEAFF.

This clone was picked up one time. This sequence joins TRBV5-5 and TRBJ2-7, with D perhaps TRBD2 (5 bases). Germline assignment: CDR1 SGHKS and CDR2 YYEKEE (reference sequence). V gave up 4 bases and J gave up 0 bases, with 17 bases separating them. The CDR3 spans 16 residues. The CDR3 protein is CASSRDLGGSSYEQYF. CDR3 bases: TGTGCCAGCAGCCGCGACCTTGGAGGATCCTCCTACGAGCAGTACTTC.

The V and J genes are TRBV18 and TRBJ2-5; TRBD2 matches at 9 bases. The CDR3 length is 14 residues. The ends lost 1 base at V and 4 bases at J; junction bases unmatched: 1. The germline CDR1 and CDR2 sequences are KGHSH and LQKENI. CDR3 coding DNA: TGTGCCAGCTCACCACTAGCGGGGGTAGAGACCCAGTACTTC. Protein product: CASSPLAGVETQYF.

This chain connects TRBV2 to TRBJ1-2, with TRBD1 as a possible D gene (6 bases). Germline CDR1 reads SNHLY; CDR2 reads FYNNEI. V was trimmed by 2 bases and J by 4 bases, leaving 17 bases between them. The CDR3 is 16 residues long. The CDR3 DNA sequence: TGTGCCAGCAGTGAACGCCCTCAGGGGTACGGCTATGGCTACACCTTC. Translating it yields CASSERPQGYGYGYTF.

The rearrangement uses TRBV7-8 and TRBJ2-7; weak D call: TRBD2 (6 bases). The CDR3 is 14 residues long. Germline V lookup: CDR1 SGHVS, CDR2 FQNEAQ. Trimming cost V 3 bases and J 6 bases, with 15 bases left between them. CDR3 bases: TGTGCCAGCAGCTTCTGGGACTCTCTTGGCGAGCAGTACTTC. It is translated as CASSFWDSLGEQYF. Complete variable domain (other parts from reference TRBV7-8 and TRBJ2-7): GAGVSQSPRYKVAKRGQDVALRCDPISGHVSLFWYQQALGQGPEFLTYFQNEAQLDKSGLPSDRFFAERPEGSVSTLKIQRTQQEDSAVYLCASSFWDSLGEQYFGPGTRLTVT.